The rows below give T cell receptor beta chains drawn from one sample of a study of blood T cell repertoires in COVID-19. Profiling relied on immunoSEQ multiplex PCR, and the TCRdb table lists in-frame clones only, not all of them. The profile shows roughly 290,000 clones, approximately 89% of them singletons. The sample taken for sequencing was peripheral blood. The receptor set was obtained from a woman in her forties or fifties who had recovered from COVID-19. The CDR3 runs from the conserved cysteine through the conserved F or W. D genes are given only for firm matches. Rows give clone size only sometimes, using once, few, many, or a class for an expanded clone.

v_gene: TRBV6-2/TRBV6-3
d_gene: -
abundance: -
j_gene: TRBJ1-5
CDR3aa: CASSTGEQPQHF
CDR3nt: TGTGCCAGCAGCACAGGTGAACAGCCCCAGCATTTT

v_gene: TRBV7-9
d_gene: -
abundance: -
j_gene: TRBJ2-7
CDR3aa: CASSLANAGDTYEQYF
CDR3nt: TGTGCCAGCAGCTTAGCTAACGCAGGGGATACCTACGAGCAGTACTTC

v_gene: TRBV28
d_gene: TRBD1
abundance: -
j_gene: TRBJ1-5
CDR3aa: CASSPGTGRRSNQPQHF
CDR3nt: TGTGCCAGCAGCCCGGGGACAGGGAGAAGGAGCAATCAGCCCCAGCATTTT

v_gene: TRBV16
d_gene: -
abundance: -
j_gene: TRBJ1-2
CDR3aa: CASSLTANYGYTF
CDR3nt: TGTGCCAGCAGCCTCACAGCTAACTATGGCTACACCTTC

v_gene: TRBV5-1
d_gene: -
abundance: -
j_gene: TRBJ2-5
CDR3aa: CASSPDYQETQYF
CDR3nt: TGCGCCAGCAGCCCGGACTACCAAGAGACCCAGTACTTC

v_gene: TRBV11-2
d_gene: TRBD1
abundance: -
j_gene: TRBJ2-7
CDR3aa: CASSSGLPGQGSEQYF
CDR3nt: TGTGCCAGCAGCTCGGGATTACCGGGACAGGGGTCGGAGCAGTACTTC

v_gene: TRBV28
d_gene: TRBD1
abundance: -
j_gene: TRBJ1-1
CDR3aa: CASSLAGGAEAFF
CDR3nt: TGTGCCAGCAGTTTGGCAGGGGGCGCGGAGGCTTTCTTT

v_gene: TRBV7-2
d_gene: -
abundance: -
j_gene: TRBJ2-1
CDR3aa: CASSLTVGSRYNEQFF
CDR3nt: TGTGCCAGCAGCCTGACAGTCGGTTCTCGCTACAATGAGCAGTTCTTC

v_gene: TRBV7-9
d_gene: TRBD2
abundance: -
j_gene: TRBJ2-5
CDR3aa: CASSPSSGRALGETQYF
CDR3nt: TGTGCCAGCAGCCCCTCTAGCGGGAGGGCCTTAGGGGAGACCCAGTACTTC

v_gene: TRBV4-3
d_gene: -
abundance: -
j_gene: TRBJ2-7
CDR3aa: CASSQDPTSSYEQYF
CDR3nt: TGCGCCAGCAGCCAAGATCCGACTAGCTCCTACGAGCAGTACTTC

v_gene: TRBV6-1
d_gene: TRBD1
abundance: few
j_gene: TRBJ1-5
CDR3aa: CASSEQGDQPQHF
CDR3nt: TGTGCCAGCAGTGAACAGGGGGATCAGCCCCAGCATTTT

v_gene: TRBV6-2/TRBV6-3
d_gene: TRBD2
abundance: -
j_gene: TRBJ2-1
CDR3aa: CASSFPLEGRAGGNEQFF
CDR3nt: TGTGCCAGCAGTTTTCCCTTGGAAGGTCGAGCGGGGGGCAATGAGCAGTTCTTC

v_gene: TRBV5-1
d_gene: TRBD2
abundance: -
j_gene: TRBJ2-5
CDR3aa: CASRLSYPGLAAPKRETQYF
CDR3nt: TGCGCCAGCAGGCTTTCATATCCGGGACTAGCGGCACCGAAGAGGGAGACCCAGTACTTC

v_gene: TRBV9
d_gene: -
abundance: once
j_gene: TRBJ1-1
CDR3aa: CASSVAVTEEAFF
CDR3nt: TGTGCCAGCAGCGTAGCTGTGACAGAAGAGGCTTTCTTT

v_gene: TRBV15
d_gene: TRBD2
abundance: -
j_gene: TRBJ2-1
CDR3aa: CATSTGGTSGSYNEQFF
CDR3nt: TGTGCCACCTCCACTGGGGGGACTAGCGGGAGTTACAATGAGCAGTTCTTC

v_gene: TRBV5-6
d_gene: -
abundance: -
j_gene: TRBJ2-7
CDR3aa: CASSLRSRGRGEQYF
CDR3nt: TGTGCCAGCAGCTTGAGATCCAGGGGCCGGGGCGAGCAGTACTTC

v_gene: TRBV7-9
d_gene: -
abundance: -
j_gene: TRBJ2-3
CDR3aa: CASSLAMRGTQYF
CDR3nt: TGTGCCAGCAGCCTAGCGATGCGAGGTACGCAGTATTTT

v_gene: TRBV7-3
d_gene: -
abundance: -
j_gene: TRBJ2-1
CDR3aa: CASSRSHEQFF
CDR3nt: TGTGCCAGCAGTCGTTCCCATGAGCAGTTCTTC

v_gene: TRBV6-9
d_gene: -
abundance: -
j_gene: TRBJ2-2
CDR3aa: CASSYSSGITGELFF
CDR3nt: TGTGCCAGCAGTTATTCGTCGGGGATCACCGGGGAGCTGTTTTTT

v_gene: TRBV29-1
d_gene: TRBD1
abundance: -
j_gene: TRBJ1-1
CDR3aa: CSVRTGGYTEAFF
CDR3nt: TGCAGCGTAAGGACAGGGGGTTACACTGAAGCTTTCTTT

v_gene: TRBV7-2
d_gene: TRBD1
abundance: -
j_gene: TRBJ2-7
CDR3aa: CASSRQGAYEQYF
CDR3nt: TGTGCCAGCAGCCGACAGGGGGCGTACGAGCAGTACTTC

v_gene: TRBV29-1
d_gene: TRBD1
abundance: -
j_gene: TRBJ2-7
CDR3aa: CSAGRTGGNEQYF
CDR3nt: TGCAGCGCCGGTAGGACAGGGGGAAACGAGCAGTACTTC

v_gene: TRBV14
d_gene: -
abundance: -
j_gene: TRBJ2-7
CDR3aa: CASSRMTLTHEQYF
CDR3nt: TGTGCCAGCAGCCGGATGACATTAACCCACGAGCAGTACTTC

v_gene: TRBV30
d_gene: TRBD1
abundance: few
j_gene: TRBJ1-2
CDR3aa: CAWSSLGIWDRSIPGYTF
CDR3nt: TGTGCCTGGAGTTCCCTTGGTATTTGGGACAGGAGCATTCCTGGCTACACCTTC

v_gene: TRBV2
d_gene: -
abundance: -
j_gene: TRBJ1-1
CDR3aa: CASRVITEAFF
CDR3nt: TGTGCCAGCCGAGTTATCACTGAAGCTTTCTTT

v_gene: TRBV7-6
d_gene: TRBD2
abundance: -
j_gene: TRBJ2-3
CDR3aa: CASSLAPAGAYTDTQYF
CDR3nt: TGTGCCAGCAGCTTAGCGCCAGCGGGGGCCTACACAGATACGCAGTATTTT

v_gene: TRBV28
d_gene: -
abundance: -
j_gene: TRBJ1-5
CDR3aa: CASSAEGWANQPQHF
CDR3nt: TGTGCCAGCAGTGCGGAGGGGTGGGCCAATCAGCCCCAGCATTTT

v_gene: TRBV3-1/TRBV3-2
d_gene: TRBD2
abundance: -
j_gene: TRBJ2-5
CDR3aa: CASSRRGGQETQYF
CDR3nt: TGTGCCAGCAGCCGGCGGGGGGGCCAGGAGACCCAGTACTTC

v_gene: TRBV3-1/TRBV3-2
d_gene: TRBD1
abundance: -
j_gene: TRBJ2-2
CDR3aa: CASSPRTGVAGELFF
CDR3nt: TGTGCCAGCAGCCCCCGAACAGGGGTAGCCGGGGAGCTGTTTTTT

v_gene: TRBV9
d_gene: -
abundance: -
j_gene: TRBJ2-2
CDR3aa: CASTSGDTGELFF
CDR3nt: TGTGCCAGCACTTCAGGGGACACCGGGGAGCTGTTTTTT

v_gene: TRBV6-1
d_gene: -
abundance: few
j_gene: TRBJ1-1
CDR3aa: CASREYRVLGNTEAFF
CDR3nt: TGTGCCAGCAGAGAATACAGGGTTTTGGGGAACACTGAAGCTTTCTTT

v_gene: TRBV19
d_gene: -
abundance: -
j_gene: TRBJ1-5
CDR3aa: CASSIGRVQPQHF
CDR3nt: TGTGCCAGTAGTATAGGCAGGGTTCAGCCCCAGCATTTT

v_gene: TRBV25-1
d_gene: TRBD2
abundance: -
j_gene: TRBJ2-1
CDR3aa: CASRDSGGYNEQFF
CDR3nt: TGTGCCAGCAGGGATAGCGGGGGCTACAATGAGCAGTTCTTC

v_gene: TRBV19
d_gene: -
abundance: -
j_gene: TRBJ2-1
CDR3aa: CASSIDLAGAYNEQFF
CDR3nt: TGTGCCAGTAGTATAGATTTAGCAGGGGCCTACAATGAGCAGTTCTTC

v_gene: TRBV7-7
d_gene: TRBD2
abundance: -
j_gene: TRBJ2-1
CDR3aa: CASSRTMTSGRAGEQFF
CDR3nt: TGTGCTAGCAGCCGTACTATGACTAGCGGGAGGGCCGGGGAGCAGTTCTTC